This T cell receptor beta chain is from a study of blood T cell repertoires in COVID-19. Clones were sequenced by immunoSEQ multiplex PCR, and TCRdb holds only the in-frame ones, with some missing. The sample has about 270,000 clones; roughly 93% are singletons. CDR3 length: 15 amino acids. From germline, CDR1 is SNHLY and CDR2 FYNNEI. Trimming pared 5 bases from V and 4 bases from J, leaving 12 bases between. The specimen was PBMCs or T cells enriched from blood (not recorded which). The receptor was derived from a woman in her forties with acute COVID-19. J is TRBJ1-6 and V is TRBV2; possible D gene TRBD1, 5 bases. The CDR3 nucleotides are TGTGCCAGCAGTCCAGGAGGGGATTATAATTCACCCCTCCACTTT. It codes for CASSPGGDYNSPLHF.